This T cell receptor beta chain was documented in a study of shared clonotypes between healthy human individuals. The table came from immunoSEQ multiplex PCR; TCRdb's copy has only in-frame clones and leaves some out. The sample has some 1 million clones; more than 65% are singletons. From germline, CDR1 is WNHNN and CDR2 SYGVQD (reference sequence). The CDR3 covers 12 residues. Trimming took 6 bases from V and 6 from J, leaving 8 bases between them. The chain is built from TRBV10-1 and TRBJ2-2; the D gene is possibly TRBD1 (6 bases). The sample comprised memory CD4+ T cells sorted from blood. Sample subset: CD45RA-negative fraction. This TCR came from a man aged 18-30 years in good health. CDR3 protein: CASSRGAGELFF. In nucleotides, the CDR3 is TGCGCCAGCAGCAGGGGTGCCGGGGAGCTGTTTTTT.